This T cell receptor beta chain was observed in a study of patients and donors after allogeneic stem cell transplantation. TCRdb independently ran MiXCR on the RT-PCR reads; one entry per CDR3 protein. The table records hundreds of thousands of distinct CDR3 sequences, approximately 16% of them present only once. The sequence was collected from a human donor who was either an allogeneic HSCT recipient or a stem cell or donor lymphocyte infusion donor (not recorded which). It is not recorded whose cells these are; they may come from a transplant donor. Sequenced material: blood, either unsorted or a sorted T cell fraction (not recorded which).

In DNA form, the CDR3 reads TGCAGCGTTCTCAGGGCGACTAATGAAAAACTGTTTTTT. Its protein product is CSVLRATNEKLFF. The chain is built from TRBV29-1 and TRBJ1-4; weak D call: TRBD1 (5 bases). Per the germline V gene, CDR1 is SQVTM and CDR2 is ANQGSEA. Trimming removed 5 bases at V and 2 bases at J, with 9 bases between. The CDR3 length is 13 residues. The full variable domain, with the rest looked up from reference TRBV29-1 and TRBJ1-4, is SAVISQKPSRDICQRGTSLTIQCQVDSQVTMMFWYRQQPGQSLTLIATANQGSEATYESGFVIDKFPISRPNLTFSTLTVSNMSPEDSSIYLCSVLRATNEKLFFGSGTQLSVL.